The sequence of this TCR beta chain was determined in a study of brain metastases from non-small cell lung cancer. Trimming took 0 bases from V and 5 from J; bases not matched to a gene: 2. CDR1 SGHRS and CDR2 YFSETQ come from the germline V gene. The CDR3 is made up of 15 amino acids. The method was immunoSEQ multiplex PCR; TCRdb's version includes in-frame clones alone and lacks a portion of them. The table shows roughly 2,000 clones, with 85% occurring only once. The sample was tumor-adjacent normal tissue. This clonotype originated in a donor at least 40 years old with non-small cell lung cancer. J is TRBJ1-5 and V is TRBV5-1; 10 bases fit TRBD1. CDR3 DNA sequence: TGCGCCAGCAGCTTGGGAGGGACAGGGGATCAGCCCCAGCATTTT. It specifies CASSLGGTGDQPQHF.